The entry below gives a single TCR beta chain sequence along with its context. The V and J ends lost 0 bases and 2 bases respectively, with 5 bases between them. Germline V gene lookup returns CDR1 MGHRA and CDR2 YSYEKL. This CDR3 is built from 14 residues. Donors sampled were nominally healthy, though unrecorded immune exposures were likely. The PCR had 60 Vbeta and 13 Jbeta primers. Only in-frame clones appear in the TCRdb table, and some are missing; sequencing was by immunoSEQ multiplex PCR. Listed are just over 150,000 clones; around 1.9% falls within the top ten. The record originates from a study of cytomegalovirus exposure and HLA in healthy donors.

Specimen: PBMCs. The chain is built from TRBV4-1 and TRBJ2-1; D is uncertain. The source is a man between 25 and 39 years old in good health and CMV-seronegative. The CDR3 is CASSQDWPYNEQFF. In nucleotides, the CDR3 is TGCGCCAGCAGCCAAGATTGGCCCTACAATGAGCAGTTCTTC.